The T cell receptor (beta chain) described here comes from a study of blood T cell repertoires in COVID-19. Clones were sequenced by immunoSEQ multiplex PCR, and TCRdb holds only the in-frame ones, with some missing. The table lists 350,000 to 500,000 clones, 70% to 90% of them singletons. V dropped 4 bases and J dropped 3 bases, with 19 bases sitting between them. Germline CDR1 reads LGHDT; CDR2 reads YNNKEL (reference sequence). This CDR3 is 16 amino acids long. The chain has TRBV3-1 (or the pseudogene TRBV3-2) and TRBJ2-7; no definite D call. Sequencing used PBMCs or T cells enriched from blood (not recorded which). The sequence was collected from a young woman who had been exposed to COVID-19. CDR3 in amino acids: CASSLANPTLLYEQYF. In DNA, the CDR3 is TGTGCCAGCAGCCTCGCCAACCCCACCTTACTCTACGAGCAGTACTTC.